This T cell receptor (beta chain) emerged from a study of shared clonotypes between healthy human individuals. Broader study findings: Estimated richness was generally greater in naive than memory subsets. Though the depth was large, rarefaction showed that sorted-subset sequencing was incomplete.

To note about this clone: The antigen is not known.

Here immunoSEQ multiplex PCR was the method, and the copy in TCRdb shows in-frame clones only, minus some. The sample yields a few million clones, about 92% seen once. V lost 5 bases and J lost 3; bases outside the gene matches: 7. Germline CDR1 and CDR2: MDHEN and SYDVKM. The CDR3 contains 15 residues. Sequencing was carried out using naive CD4+ T cells from PBMCs. Specified subset: CD45RA+ positively selected. V gene TRBV28 combines with J gene TRBJ1-5; 7 nucleotides align to TRBD1. The source of this sequence is a man between 18 and 35 years old in good health. Some clones in this sample may be carry-over from other donors' samples. The CDR3 nucleotides read TGTGCCAGCAGTACTACGACAGGGTTCAATCAGCCCCAGCATTTT. It is translated as CASSTTTGFNQPQHF.